This T cell receptor beta chain was sequenced for a study of blood T cell repertoires in COVID-19. The overall study: Acute and convalescent COVID-19 specimens originated in the United States, Italy and Spain. The analysed material was cDNA or gDNA that came from T cells, B-cell-depleted T cells, or PBMCs.

Per the original methods: Researchers report that nucleated cell counts were estimated from reference gene primer amplification. The assay was immunoSEQ multiplex PCR, and TCRdb's table has in-frame clones only and misses some. That table supplies the V and J calls and clone size; D and trimming were determined from the DNA. The top ten clones hold 6% to 7% of a sample with over 100,000 clones, over 75% of them seen once. Germline CDR1 SNHLY, CDR2 FYNNEI. The V gene lost 1 base and the J gene lost 13 bases, with 16 bases spanning the gap. The CDR3 contains 13 residues. This receptor was taken from a woman aged 45-59 years with acute or convalescent COVID-19. The chain carries TRBV2 and TRBJ1-1, with D uncertain. Sequencing was done on a sample of peripheral blood. CDR3 amino acids: CASSEDGQAPNFF. CDR3 nucleotides: TGTGCCAGCAGTGAAGATGGGCAGGCTCCGAATTTCTTT. Variable domain in full (rest from reference TRBV2 and TRBJ1-1): EPEVTQTPSHQVTQMGQEVILRCVPISNHLYFYWYRQILGQKVEFLVSFYNNEISEKSEIFDDQFSVERPDGSNFTLKIRSTKLEDSAMYFCASSEDGQAPNFFGQGTRLTVV.